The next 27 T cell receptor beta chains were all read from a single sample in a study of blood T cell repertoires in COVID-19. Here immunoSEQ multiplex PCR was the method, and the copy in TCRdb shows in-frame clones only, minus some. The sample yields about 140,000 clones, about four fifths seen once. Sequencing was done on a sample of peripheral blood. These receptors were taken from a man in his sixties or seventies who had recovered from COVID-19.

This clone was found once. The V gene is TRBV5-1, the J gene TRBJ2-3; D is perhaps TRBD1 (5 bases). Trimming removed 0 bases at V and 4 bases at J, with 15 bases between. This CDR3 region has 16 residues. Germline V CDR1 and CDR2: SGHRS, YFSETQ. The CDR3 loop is CASSLVRAAGADTQYF. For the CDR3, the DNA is TGCGCCAGCAGCTTGGTCAGGGCGGCTGGGGCAGATACGCAGTATTTT.

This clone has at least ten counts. CDR3 protein: CASTIERDQPQHF. The CDR3, as DNA: TGTGCCAGCACAATCGAGCGTGATCAGCCCCAGCATTTT. The J gene is TRBJ1-5, the V gene TRBV2, with D uncertain. This CDR3 has 13 amino acids. The V and J ends lost 7 bases and 5 bases respectively, with 12 bases between them. CDR1 and CDR2 from the germline V gene are SNHLY and FYNNEI.

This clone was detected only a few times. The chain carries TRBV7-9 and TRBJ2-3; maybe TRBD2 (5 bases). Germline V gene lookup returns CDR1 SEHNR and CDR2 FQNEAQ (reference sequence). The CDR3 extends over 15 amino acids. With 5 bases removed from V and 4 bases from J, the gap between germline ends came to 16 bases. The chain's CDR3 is CASSVEGRVADTQYF. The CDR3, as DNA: TGTGCCAGCAGCGTAGAAGGGAGAGTAGCAGATACGCAGTATTTT.

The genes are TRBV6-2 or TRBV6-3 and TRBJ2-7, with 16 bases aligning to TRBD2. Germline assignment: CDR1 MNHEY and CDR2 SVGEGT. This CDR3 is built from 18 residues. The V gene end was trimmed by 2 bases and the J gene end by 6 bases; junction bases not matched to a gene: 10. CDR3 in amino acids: CASSYPGLAGGSGGEQYF. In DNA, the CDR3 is TGTGCCAGCAGTTACCCGGGACTAGCGGGAGGGTCCGGGGGCGAGCAGTACTTC.

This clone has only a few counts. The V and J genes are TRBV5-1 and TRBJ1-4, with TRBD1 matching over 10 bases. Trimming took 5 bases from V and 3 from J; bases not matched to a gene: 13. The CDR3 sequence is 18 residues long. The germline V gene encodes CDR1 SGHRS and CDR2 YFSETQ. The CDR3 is CASSPRPGQGLANEKLFF. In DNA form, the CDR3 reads TGCGCCAGCAGTCCCAGGCCGGGACAGGGGCTAGCTAATGAAAAACTGTTTTTT. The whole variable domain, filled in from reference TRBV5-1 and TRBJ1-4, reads KAGVTQTPRYLIKTRGQQVTLSCSPISGHRSVSWYQQTPGQGLQFLFEYFSETQRNKGNFPGRFSGRQFSNSRSEMNVSTLELGDSALYLCASSPRPGQGLANEKLFFGSGTQLSVL.

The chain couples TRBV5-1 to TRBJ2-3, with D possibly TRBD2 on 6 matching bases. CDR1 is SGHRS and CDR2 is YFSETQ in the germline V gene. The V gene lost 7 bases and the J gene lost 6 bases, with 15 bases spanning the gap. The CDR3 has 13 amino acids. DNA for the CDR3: TGCGCCAGCGAGGTCGGAGGGGACGATACGCAGTATTTT. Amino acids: CASEVGGDDTQYF.

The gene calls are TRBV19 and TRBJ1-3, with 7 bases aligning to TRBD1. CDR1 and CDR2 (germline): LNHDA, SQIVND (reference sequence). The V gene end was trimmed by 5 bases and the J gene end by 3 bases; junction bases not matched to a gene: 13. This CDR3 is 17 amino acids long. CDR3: CASSSTGTAKLGNTIYF. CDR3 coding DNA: TGTGCCAGTAGTTCGACCGGGACAGCGAAGCTTGGAAACACCATATATTTT.

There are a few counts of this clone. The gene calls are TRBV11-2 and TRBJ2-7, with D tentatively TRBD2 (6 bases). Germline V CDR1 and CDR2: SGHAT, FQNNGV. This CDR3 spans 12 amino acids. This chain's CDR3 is CAVEGPTYEQYF. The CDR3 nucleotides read TGTGCGGTGGAGGGGCCGACCTACGAGCAGTACTTC.

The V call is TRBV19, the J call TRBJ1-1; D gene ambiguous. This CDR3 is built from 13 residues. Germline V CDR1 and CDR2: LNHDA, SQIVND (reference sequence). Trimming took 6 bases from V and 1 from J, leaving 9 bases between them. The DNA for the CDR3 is TGTGCCAGTAGCGCCCTATGGAACACTGAAGCTTTCTTT. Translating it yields CASSALWNTEAFF. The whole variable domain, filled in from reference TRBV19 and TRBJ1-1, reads DGGITQSPKYLFRKEGQNVTLSCEQNLNHDAMYWYRQDPGQGLRLIYYSQIVNDFQKGDIAEGYSVSREKKESFPLTVTSAQKNPTAFYLCASSALWNTEAFFGQGTRLTVV.

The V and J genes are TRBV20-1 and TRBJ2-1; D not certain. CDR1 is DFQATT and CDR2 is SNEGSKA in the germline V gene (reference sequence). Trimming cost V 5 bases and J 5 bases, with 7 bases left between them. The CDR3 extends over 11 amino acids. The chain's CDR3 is CSASYNNEQFF. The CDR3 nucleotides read TGCAGTGCTTCCTATAACAATGAGCAGTTCTTC.

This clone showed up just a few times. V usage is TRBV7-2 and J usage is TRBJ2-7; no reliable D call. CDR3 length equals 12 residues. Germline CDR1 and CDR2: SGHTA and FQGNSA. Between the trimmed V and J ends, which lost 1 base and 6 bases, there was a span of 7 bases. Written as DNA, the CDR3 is TGTGCCAGCAGCTTAGTAGTTAGCGAGCAGTACTTC. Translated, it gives CASSLVVSEQYF.

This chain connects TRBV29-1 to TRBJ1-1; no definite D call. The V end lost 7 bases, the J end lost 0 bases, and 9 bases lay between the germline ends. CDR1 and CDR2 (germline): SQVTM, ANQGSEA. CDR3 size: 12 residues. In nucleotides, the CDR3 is TGCAGCGGAGAAAGATTGAACACTGAAGCTTTCTTT. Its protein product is CSGERLNTEAFF.

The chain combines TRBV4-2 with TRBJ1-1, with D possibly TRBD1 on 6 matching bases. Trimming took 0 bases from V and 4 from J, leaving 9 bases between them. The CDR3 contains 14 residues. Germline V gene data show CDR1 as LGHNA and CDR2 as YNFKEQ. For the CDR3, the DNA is TGTGCCAGCAGCCAAGATCCAGGGGCCACTGAAGCTTTCTTT. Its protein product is CASSQDPGATEAFF.

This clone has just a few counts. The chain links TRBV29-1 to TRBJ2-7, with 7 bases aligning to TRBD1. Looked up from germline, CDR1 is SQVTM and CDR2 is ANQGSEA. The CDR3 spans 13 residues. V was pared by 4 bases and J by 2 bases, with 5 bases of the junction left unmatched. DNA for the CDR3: TGCAGCGTTGGGGGACAGCTTACCTACGAGCAGTACTTC. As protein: CSVGGQLTYEQYF.

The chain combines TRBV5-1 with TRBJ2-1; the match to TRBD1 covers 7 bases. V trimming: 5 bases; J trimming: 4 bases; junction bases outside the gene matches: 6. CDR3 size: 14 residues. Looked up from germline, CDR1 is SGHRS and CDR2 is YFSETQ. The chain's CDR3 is CASRPGQQYNEQFF. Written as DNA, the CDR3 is TGCGCCAGCAGGCCGGGACAGCAATACAATGAGCAGTTCTTC.

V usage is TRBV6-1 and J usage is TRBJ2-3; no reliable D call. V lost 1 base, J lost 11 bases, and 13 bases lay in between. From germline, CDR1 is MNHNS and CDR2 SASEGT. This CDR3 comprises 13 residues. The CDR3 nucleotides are TGTGCCAGCAGTGAAGGCGGAATAGGCAAGCAGTATTTT. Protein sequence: CASSEGGIGKQYF.

The CDR3 protein is CASSLAGQGRQYF. For the CDR3, the DNA is TGTGCCAGCAGTTTAGCGGGACAGGGAAGACAGTATTTT. The chain recombines TRBV12-3 or TRBV12-4 with TRBJ2-3; 9 nucleotides agree with TRBD1. This CDR3 has 13 amino acids. The V segment lost 0 bases and the J segment 12 bases; nucleotides outside the gene matches: 4.

The CDR3 protein is CSVPRRQGMNTEAFF. The CDR3 bases are TGCAGCGTTCCCCGTCGACAGGGAATGAACACTGAAGCTTTCTTT. This chain uses TRBV29-1 with TRBJ1-1, with TRBD1 matching 7 bases. The CDR3 sequence is 15 residues long. The V and J ends lost 5 bases and 0 bases, in that order; junction bases with no gene match: 9. CDR1 and CDR2 (germline): SQVTM, ANQGSEA.

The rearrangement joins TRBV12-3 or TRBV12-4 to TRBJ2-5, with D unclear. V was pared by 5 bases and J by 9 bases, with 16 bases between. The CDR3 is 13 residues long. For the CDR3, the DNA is TGTGCCAGCAGTCCGTCTAGGTTGATGGCCCAGTACTTC. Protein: CASSPSRLMAQYF.

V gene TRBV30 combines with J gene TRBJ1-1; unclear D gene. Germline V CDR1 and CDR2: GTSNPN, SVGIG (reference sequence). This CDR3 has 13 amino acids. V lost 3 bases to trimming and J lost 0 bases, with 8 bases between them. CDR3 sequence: CAWSGVVNTEAFF. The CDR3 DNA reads TGTGCCTGGAGCGGGGTAGTGAACACTGAAGCTTTCTTT.

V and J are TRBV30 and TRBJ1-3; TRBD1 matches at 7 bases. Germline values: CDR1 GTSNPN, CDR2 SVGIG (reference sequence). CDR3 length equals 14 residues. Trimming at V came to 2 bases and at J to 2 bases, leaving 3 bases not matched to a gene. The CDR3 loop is CAWSTTGPGNTIYF. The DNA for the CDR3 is TGTGCCTGGAGTACGACAGGGCCTGGAAACACCATATATTTT. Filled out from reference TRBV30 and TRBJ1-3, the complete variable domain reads SQTIHQWPATLVQPVGSPLSLECTVEGTSNPNLYWYRQAAGRGLQLLFYSVGIGQISSEVPQNLSASRPQDRQFILSSKKLLLSDSGFYLCAWSTTGPGNTIYFGEGSWLTVV.

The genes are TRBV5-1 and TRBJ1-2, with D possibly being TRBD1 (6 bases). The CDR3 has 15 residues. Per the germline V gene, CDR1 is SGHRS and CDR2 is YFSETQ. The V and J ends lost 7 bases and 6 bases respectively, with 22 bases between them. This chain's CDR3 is CASQNTGQGTHGYTF. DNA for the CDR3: TGCGCCAGCCAAAACACAGGGCAAGGTACGCATGGCTACACCTTC. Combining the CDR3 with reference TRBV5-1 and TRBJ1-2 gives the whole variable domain KAGVTQTPRYLIKTRGQQVTLSCSPISGHRSVSWYQQTPGQGLQFLFEYFSETQRNKGNFPGRFSGRQFSNSRSEMNVSTLELGDSALYLCASQNTGQGTHGYTFGSGTRLTVV.

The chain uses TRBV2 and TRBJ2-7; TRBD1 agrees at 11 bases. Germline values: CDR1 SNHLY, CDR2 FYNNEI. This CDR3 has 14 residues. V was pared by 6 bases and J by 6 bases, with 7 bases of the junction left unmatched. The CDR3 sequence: CASRTGTGGSEQYF. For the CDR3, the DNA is TGTGCCAGCAGGACCGGGACAGGGGGGAGCGAGCAGTACTTC.

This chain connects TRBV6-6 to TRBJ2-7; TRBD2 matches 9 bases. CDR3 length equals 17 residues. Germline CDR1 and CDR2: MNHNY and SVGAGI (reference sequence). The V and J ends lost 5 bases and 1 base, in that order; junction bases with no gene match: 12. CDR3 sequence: CASSQLGPAGGSYEQYF. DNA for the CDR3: TGTGCCAGCAGTCAACTAGGGCCAGCGGGAGGATCCTACGAGCAGTACTTC.

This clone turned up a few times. The CDR3 DNA sequence: TGCGCCAGCAGCTTGGGTGGCGGGAGCACAGATACGCAGTATTTT. Amino acids: CASSLGGGSTDTQYF. The chain recombines TRBV5-1 with TRBJ2-3, with D possibly TRBD2 on 5 matching bases. The CDR3 consists of 15 residues. The germline V and J ends were trimmed by 0 bases and 0 bases, with 8 bases remaining between them. Germline values: CDR1 SGHRS, CDR2 YFSETQ.

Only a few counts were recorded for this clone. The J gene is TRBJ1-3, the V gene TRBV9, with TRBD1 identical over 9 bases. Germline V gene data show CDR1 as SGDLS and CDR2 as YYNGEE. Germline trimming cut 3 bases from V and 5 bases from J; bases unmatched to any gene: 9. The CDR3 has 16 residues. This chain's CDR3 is CASSEGDREIRNTIYF. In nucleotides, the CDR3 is TGTGCCAGCAGCGAGGGGGACAGGGAGATTCGAAACACCATATATTTT.

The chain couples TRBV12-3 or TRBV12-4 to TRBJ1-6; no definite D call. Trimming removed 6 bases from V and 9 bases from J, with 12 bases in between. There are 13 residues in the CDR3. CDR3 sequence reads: CASSPPRGSPLHF. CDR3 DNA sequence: TGTGCCAGCAGCCCGCCTAGAGGTTCACCCCTCCACTTT.